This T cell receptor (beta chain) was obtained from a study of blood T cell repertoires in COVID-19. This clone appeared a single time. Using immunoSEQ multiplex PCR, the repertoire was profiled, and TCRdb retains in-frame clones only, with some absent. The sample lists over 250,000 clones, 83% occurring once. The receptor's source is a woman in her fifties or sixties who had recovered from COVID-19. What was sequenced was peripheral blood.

As DNA, the CDR3 is TGTGCCAGCAGAAGTAAATCCGGGACAGGTATTTCCTACGAGCAGTACTTC. Amino acid sequence: CASRSKSGTGISYEQYF. The chain carries TRBV27 and TRBJ2-7, with 8 bases matching TRBD1. Germline V gives CDR1 MNHEY, CDR2 SMNVEV (reference sequence). This CDR3 is 17 amino acids long. Trimming at V came to 6 bases and at J to 1 base, leaving 14 bases not matched to a gene.